These 30 T cell receptor beta chains came from one sample sequenced in a study of blood T cells in healthy people across ages. A second PCR of 7 to 11 cycles used a sample-barcoded 5' primer and a J-beta primer mix. Each CDR3 protein is one row after TCRdb ran MiXCR on the 5' RACE reads. The data hold roughly 1.6 million distinct CDR3 sequences, with roughly 32% observed a single time. The sequenced material came from blood. The source of these receptors is a woman younger than 45 in good health.

This clonotype was observed a few times. The V and J genes are TRBV11-1 and TRBJ2-5; 7 bases fit TRBD2. The CDR3 sequence is 13 residues long. J was trimmed by 4 bases and V by 7 bases; bases with no gene match: 6. CDR1 is SGHAT, CDR2 FQDESV, per germline (reference sequence). The CDR3 DNA follows: TGTGCCAGCACCGCGGGAGAGCGAGAGACCCAGTACTTC. Translated, it gives CASTAGERETQYF.

This clonotype was detected many times. CDR3 nucleotide sequence: TGTGCCAGCAGTACTGGAGTCACAGATACGCAGTATTTT. The encoded protein is CASSTGVTDTQYF. The chain uses TRBV7-3 and TRBJ2-3; D gene ambiguous. Germline V gives CDR1 SGHTA, CDR2 FQGTGA. V was cut by 6 bases and J by 2 bases, with 9 bases left in between. The CDR3 contains 13 residues.

The rearrangement links TRBV12-3 or TRBV12-4 to TRBJ1-6; no reliable D call. With 2 bases removed from V and 13 bases from J, the gap between germline ends came to 12 bases. CDR3 length: 13 amino acids. The CDR3 region has the DNA TGTGCCAGCAGTTTAACCCCAGGCCGTCCCCTCCACTTT. Its protein product is CASSLTPGRPLHF.

This clonotype was seen only a few times. This sequence joins TRBV18 and TRBJ2-1; 10 nucleotides line up with TRBD1. Germline V gives CDR1 KGHSH, CDR2 LQKENI. The CDR3 extends over 16 amino acids. V lost 2 bases to trimming and J lost 5 bases; unmatched junction nucleotides: 6. The CDR3, as DNA: TGTGCCAGCTCACCAACGTATGGGACAGGGGACAATGAGCAGTTCTTC. Its protein product is CASSPTYGTGDNEQFF.

This clonotype was observed a handful of times. V is TRBV20-1 and J is TRBJ2-1; 8 bases match TRBD2. The CDR3 has 15 amino acids. Germline assignment: CDR1 DFQATT and CDR2 SNEGSKA (reference sequence). J lost 4 bases, V lost 1 base, and 6 bases had no gene match. The CDR3 coding sequence is TGCAGTGCTAGAGGACGACTAGCGACATACAATGAGCAGTTCTTC. Its protein product is CSARGRLATYNEQFF.

This clonotype was observed a handful of times. V gene TRBV27 combines with J gene TRBJ2-1; TRBD1 matches at 10 bases. The V and J ends lost 7 bases and 8 bases, in that order; junction bases with no gene match: 11. The CDR3 is 15 residues long. Germline V gene data show CDR1 as MNHEY and CDR2 as SMNVEV (reference sequence). In DNA, the CDR3 is TGTGCCAGCATCGACAAGGGACAGGGGTTCCATGAGCAGTTCTTC. Its translation is CASIDKGQGFHEQFF.

This sequence joins TRBV2 and TRBJ2-1; 13 bases fit TRBD2. This CDR3 is built from 15 residues. Germline V lookup: CDR1 SNHLY, CDR2 FYNNEI. Trimming cost V 3 bases and J 7 bases; bases outside gene matches: 3. CDR3 in amino acids: CASSDTGLAGNEQFF. The CDR3 nucleotides read TGTGCCAGCAGTGACACGGGACTAGCGGGAAATGAGCAGTTCTTC.

Ten or more counts support this clonotype. This rearrangement joins TRBV6-5 to TRBJ2-3; unclear D gene. This CDR3 is built from 14 residues. The germline V and J ends were trimmed by 2 bases and 0 bases, with 6 bases remaining between them. Germline loops: CDR1 MNHEY, CDR2 SVGAGI. The CDR3 region is CASSYPDSTDTQYF. The CDR3 DNA is TGTGCCAGCAGTTACCCGGACAGCACAGATACGCAGTATTTT.

Only a few counts were recorded for this clonotype. The chain recombines TRBV5-1 with TRBJ2-5; a weak D match, TRBD1 (5 bases). Germline values: CDR1 SGHRS, CDR2 YFSETQ. The CDR3 runs to 17 residues. Trimming shortened V by 3 bases and J by 5 bases, and 23 bases separated the two germline ends. The CDR3 coding sequence is TGCGCCAGCAGCTCGTTGCAGGGCCCCATTTCGCGGGAGACCCAGTACTTC. Its translation is CASSSLQGPISRETQYF.

The rearrangement uses TRBV27 and TRBJ1-1; TRBD1 is a possible D gene (5 bases). Germline-derived CDR1 and CDR2 are MNHEY and SMNVEV (reference sequence). Trimming removed 5 bases from V and 5 bases from J, with 18 bases in between. The CDR3 has 15 residues. Here the CDR3 DNA reads TGTGCCAGCAGTCCAGGGCCCTTCCCCCAAACTGAAGCTTTCTTT. It is translated as CASSPGPFPQTEAFF.

A note on this clonotype: A much larger clone lies one base from this, so it may be a read error. The gene calls are TRBV12-3 or TRBV12-4 and TRBJ2-1; the D gene is possibly TRBD1 (6 bases). This CDR3 spans 15 amino acids. The CDR3 DNA sequence: TGTGCCAGCAGGGACGGGACACCCTCCTACAATAAGCAGTTCTTC. Its translation: CASRDGTPSYNKQFF.

The chain has TRBV29-1 and TRBJ2-1; maybe TRBD2 (5 bases). Germline V gene lookup returns CDR1 SQVTM and CDR2 ANQGSEA. With 5 bases removed from V and 7 bases from J, the gap between germline ends came to 18 bases. This CDR3 is 14 amino acids long. The CDR3 DNA reads TGCAGCGTTAAGACCGGGAATAAAGGGAATGAGCAGTTCTTC. As protein: CSVKTGNKGNEQFF.

The chain is built from TRBV5-1 and TRBJ1-1; 7 bases match TRBD1. V was pared by 3 bases and J by 4 bases, with 6 bases of the junction left unmatched. Germline V gene data show CDR1 as SGHRS and CDR2 as YFSETQ. This CDR3 spans 14 amino acids. The CDR3 reads CASSSQGDPTEAFF. DNA for the CDR3: TGCGCCAGCAGCTCGCAGGGGGACCCCACTGAAGCTTTCTTT.

This chain connects TRBV11-1 to TRBJ2-6; perhaps TRBD2 as D (7 bases). Trimming removed 5 bases from V and 0 bases from J, with 17 bases in between. This CDR3 is 18 amino acids long. Germline V gives CDR1 SGHAT, CDR2 FQDESV (reference sequence). In DNA form, the CDR3 reads TGTGCCAGCAGCCCCGGGGGGCACAAGAGCTCTGGGGCCAACGTCCTGACTTTC. Its protein is CASSPGGHKSSGANVLTF.

The chain uses TRBV12-3 or TRBV12-4 and TRBJ2-3; D is ambiguous. V was clipped by 5 bases and J by 5 bases, with 8 bases between them. This CDR3 is built from 12 residues. In DNA form, the CDR3 reads TGTGCCAGCAGTAACACTCGAGATACGCAGTATTTT. It is translated as CASSNTRDTQYF.

This clonotype was counted many times. V gene TRBV29-1 combines with J gene TRBJ2-3; tentatively, D is TRBD1 or TRBD2 (5 bases each). V was shortened by 3 bases and J by 4 bases, with 14 bases between the two germline ends. Germline loops: CDR1 SQVTM, CDR2 ANQGSEA. The CDR3 contains 14 residues. The CDR3 loop reads CSVERGLGADTQYF. CDR3 nucleotides: TGCAGCGTTGAGAGGGGCTTAGGCGCAGATACGCAGTATTTT.

The CDR3 sequence is CASSRDRVSYNEQFF. Here the CDR3 DNA reads TGCGCCAGCAGCCGGGACAGGGTCTCCTACAATGAGCAGTTCTTC. The V and J genes are TRBV5-1 and TRBJ2-1; 9 positions agree with TRBD1. The CDR3 spans 15 residues. Looked up from germline, CDR1 is SGHRS and CDR2 is YFSETQ. V was pared by 4 bases and J by 0 bases, with 2 bases of the junction left unmatched.

The chain combines TRBV7-2 with TRBJ2-1; tentative D call: TRBD2 (5 bases). Germline CDR1 is SGHTA and CDR2 is FQGNSA. The CDR3 contains 16 residues. Trimming removed 1 base from V and 6 bases from J, with 16 bases in between. CDR3 sequence reads: CASSLVPRSRGNEQFF. CDR3 bases: TGTGCCAGCAGCTTAGTACCCCGGTCCCGGGGCAATGAGCAGTTCTTC.

This clonotype was recorded at least ten times. The genes are TRBV20-1 and TRBJ2-7, with TRBD2 matching 8 bases. Germline V gives CDR1 DFQATT, CDR2 SNEGSKA (reference sequence). CDR3 size: 12 residues. V gave up 4 bases and J gave up 6 bases; unmatched junction bases: 5. The CDR3 spells CSAIGLASEQYF. The CDR3 nucleotides read TGCAGTGCTATCGGACTAGCCTCCGAGCAGTACTTC.

This clonotype has only a few counts. The chain combines TRBV15 with TRBJ1-5, with TRBD1 matching over 8 bases. The CDR3 has 13 residues. Germline V gene data show CDR1 as LNHNV and CDR2 as YYDKDF (reference sequence). V was clipped by 8 bases and J by 7 bases; unmatched bases: 7. The DNA for the CDR3 is TGTGCCACCGAAGCAGGGGGCCGGCAGCCCCAGCATTTT. Translating gives CATEAGGRQPQHF. The full variable domain, in which reference TRBV15 and TRBJ1-5 provide the parts outside the CDR3, is DAMVIQNPRYQVTQFGKPVTLSCSQTLNHNVMYWYQQKSSQAPKLLFHYYDKDFNNEADTPDNFQSRRPNTSFCFLDIRSPGLGDTAMYLCATEAGGRQPQHFGDGTRLSIL.

The rearrangement links TRBV20-1 to TRBJ2-2; D not resolved. Germline V CDR1 and CDR2: DFQATT, SNEGSKA (reference sequence). CDR3 length equals 15 residues. V lost 1 base, J lost 0 bases, and 9 bases lay in between. This CDR3 reads CSARVSETNTGELFF. The DNA for the CDR3 is TGCAGTGCTAGAGTCTCGGAAACGAACACCGGGGAGCTGTTTTTT.

The chain is built from TRBV5-1 and TRBJ2-1, with TRBD1 identical over 9 bases. The end of the DNA is better explained by TRBJ2-7, so the J call may be wrong. Germline V gene sequence: CDR1 SGHRS, CDR2 YFSETQ. The CDR3 has 16 residues. CDR3 amino acids: CASSLGTGTGTYEQYF. In nucleotides, the CDR3 is TGCGCCAGCAGCTTGGGCACCGGGACAGGGACTTACGAGCAGTACTTC.

This clonotype was seen at least ten times. The junction does not match germline at one end; this may be a read error. CDR3 in DNA: TGCGCCAGCAGCCCCCCCGGGGACGAGCAGTACTTC. It specifies CASSPPGDEQYF. V and J are TRBV18 and TRBJ2-7, with D perhaps matching TRBD2 (5 bases). The CDR3 runs to 12 residues. Germline values: CDR1 KGHSH, CDR2 LQKENI.

The gene calls are TRBV10-2 and TRBJ1-1, with D possibly being TRBD1 (5 bases). Germline lookup yields CDR1 WSHSY and CDR2 SAAADI. Deletions cut 8 bases from V and 5 bases from J, with 12 bases between. The CDR3 contains 12 residues. The CDR3 region is CASGLRGTEAFF. CDR3 DNA sequence: TGCGCCAGCGGCCTGCGGGGGACTGAAGCTTTCTTT.

The rearrangement links TRBV20-1 to TRBJ2-7; D may be TRBD1 (5 bases). The J call is doubtful: the DNA matches TRBJ2-5 better. The CDR3 runs to 13 residues. Germline CDR1 reads DFQATT; CDR2 reads SNEGSKA (reference sequence). The CDR3 DNA reads as TGCAGTGCTAGGGGGCACAGCCCAGAGACCCAGTACTTC. This sequence encodes CSARGHSPETQYF.

This clonotype has just a few counts. The chain carries TRBV28 and TRBJ2-1; TRBD1 matches 9 bases. The germline CDR1 and CDR2 sequences are MDHEN and SYDVKM. The trim removed 7 bases at V and 6 bases at J, leaving 10 bases unmatched. The CDR3 is made up of 15 amino acids. The CDR3 region is CASTLVGQGLNEQFF. CDR3 nucleotides: TGTGCCAGCACCTTAGTGGGACAGGGACTCAATGAGCAGTTCTTC.

A few counts support this clonotype. The V and J genes are TRBV5-4 and TRBJ1-1; D is possibly TRBD1 (6 bases). The ends were cut back, 10 bases at V and 4 bases at J, with 17 bases in the middle. Per germline, CDR1 SGHNT and CDR2 YYREEE (reference sequence). The length of the CDR3 is 13 residues. CDR3 loop: CAASLGGFTEAFF. In nucleotides, the CDR3 is TGTGCCGCTTCCCTCGGGGGCTTCACTGAAGCTTTCTTT.

This clonotype has a count of ten or more. This sequence joins TRBV3-1 and TRBJ2-5; TRBD2 agrees at 11 bases. This CDR3 is built from 16 residues. The trim removed 4 bases at V and 4 bases at J, leaving 8 bases unmatched. The germline CDR1 and CDR2 sequences are LGHDT and YNNKEL (reference sequence). In DNA, the CDR3 is TGTGCCAGCAGCCCGGGGACTAGCGGAGGGCGAGAGACCCAGTACTTC. Translated: CASSPGTSGGRETQYF.

The DNA for the CDR3 is TGTGCCAGCAGCCCCGCGATCATCCTTGAGCAGTTCTTC. Encoded protein: CASSPAIILEQFF. The chain recombines TRBV7-6 with TRBJ2-1; no clear D gene. Trimming shortened V by 5 bases and J by 9 bases, and 14 bases separated the two germline ends. Germline CDR1 is SGHVS and CDR2 is FNYEAQ. The CDR3 contains 13 residues.

This clonotype was seen repeatedly, ten times or more. The chain is built from TRBV6-6 and TRBJ2-7, with 13 nucleotides matching TRBD2. The CDR3 has 17 amino acids. Germline trimming cut 6 bases from V and 7 bases from J; bases unmatched to any gene: 15. Germline loops: CDR1 MNHNY, CDR2 SVGAGI (reference sequence). CDR3 region: CASSTRYGLAGAGEQYF. DNA of the CDR3: TGTGCCAGCAGCACCCGGTACGGACTAGCGGGAGCAGGGGAGCAGTACTTC.